What follows are 30 T cell receptor beta chains derived from one specimen sequenced in a study of blood T cell repertoires in COVID-19 (dated by TCRdb to about 2020). Receptors were amplified or captured by the immunoSEQ multiplex PCR assay. This is the immuneACCESS table as TCRdb keeps it, with only in-frame sequences that have V and J called. A part of the clones is gone; compared with another copy, unresolved V genes explain less than half, and the rest is unexplained. For this sample there are roughly 170,000 clones; about 87% appear just once. Of the sample, roughly an eighth falls within the top ten clones. Sequencing was performed on peripheral blood. All receptors derive from a woman between 65 and 79 years old with COVID-19, enrolled during active disease.

J is TRBJ2-1 and V is TRBV5-1, with unresolved D. Germline CDR1 is SGHRS and CDR2 is YFSETQ. This CDR3 is 13 amino acids long. V dropped 0 bases and J dropped 6 bases, with 7 bases sitting between them. CDR3 in amino acids: CASSLEDSNEQFF. The DNA of the CDR3 is TGCGCCAGCAGCTTGGAAGACTCCAATGAGCAGTTCTTC.

V usage is TRBV2 and J usage is TRBJ1-2, with D possibly matching TRBD1 (6 bases). Deletions cut 4 bases from V and 5 bases from J, with 8 bases between. The CDR3 extends over 12 amino acids. CDR1 and CDR2 from the germline V gene are SNHLY and FYNNEI. The CDR3 sequence: CASSGRGYGYTF. For the CDR3, the DNA is TGTGCCAGCAGTGGCAGGGGATATGGCTACACCTTC.

This chain links TRBV5-1 with TRBJ1-5; D is unresolved. The germline gives CDR1 SGHRS, CDR2 YFSETQ. The CDR3 runs to 16 residues. Between the trimmed V and J ends, which lost 0 bases and 6 bases, there was a span of 16 bases. CDR3 sequence: CASSLDGNRPGQPQHF. CDR3 coding DNA: TGCGCCAGCAGCTTGGACGGGAATCGGCCAGGTCAGCCCCAGCATTTT.

This chain connects TRBV6-2 or TRBV6-3 to TRBJ1-5; no clear D. Trimming removed 0 bases from V and 0 bases from J, with 6 bases in between. Per the germline V gene, CDR1 is MNHEY and CDR2 is SVGEGT. The CDR3 is made up of 15 amino acids. The CDR3 is CASSYSTDSNQPQHF. The CDR3 nucleotides are TGTGCCAGCAGTTACTCAACAGATAGCAATCAGCCCCAGCATTTT.

The CDR3 loop is CASSRTGFGYTF. Written as DNA, the CDR3 is TGTGCCAGCAGTCGGACAGGGTTTGGCTACACCTTC. The rearrangement joins TRBV28 to TRBJ1-2, with 8 bases lining up with TRBD1. Germline V gene lookup returns CDR1 MDHEN and CDR2 SYDVKM. CDR3 size: 12 residues. The V segment lost 5 bases and the J segment 7 bases; nucleotides outside the gene matches: 3.

CDR3 DNA: TGTGCCAGCAGGCCTCTAGAGGGACAGCCCCAGCATTTT. The encoded protein is CASRPLEGQPQHF. The V and J genes are TRBV6-6 and TRBJ1-5; D gene uncertain. This CDR3 comprises 13 residues. Per the germline V gene, CDR1 is MNHNY and CDR2 is SVGAGI (reference sequence). V gave up 6 bases and J gave up 7 bases, with 13 bases separating them.

The chain links TRBV7-9 to TRBJ2-7; TRBD1 agrees at 10 bases. Germline-derived CDR1 and CDR2 are SEHNR and FQNEAQ (reference sequence). The length of the CDR3 is 14 residues. V dropped 6 bases and J dropped 5; count of bases not matched to a gene: 7. The CDR3 loop is CASRSGTGVHEQYF. CDR3 DNA sequence: TGTGCCAGCAGATCCGGGACAGGGGTCCACGAGCAGTACTTC. Using reference TRBV7-9 and TRBJ2-7 for the parts outside the CDR3, the full variable domain is DTGVSQNPRHKITKRGQNVTFRCDPISEHNRLYWYRQTLGQGPEFLTYFQNEAQLEKSRLLSDRFSAERPKGSFSTLEIQRTEQGDSAMYLCASRSGTGVHEQYFGPGTRLTVT.

V gene TRBV6-2 or TRBV6-3 combines with J gene TRBJ2-7; 10 nucleotides match TRBD2. The CDR3 is made up of 15 amino acids. The germline V gene encodes CDR1 MNHEY and CDR2 SVGEGT. V dropped 6 bases and J dropped 3; count of bases not matched to a gene: 8. The CDR3 loop reads CASSPGLAALYEQYF. CDR3 nucleotides: TGTGCCAGCAGCCCCGGACTAGCGGCTCTCTACGAGCAGTACTTC.

The CDR3 nucleotides read TGTGCCAGTAGTATGGCCGGGAGGGACAATGAGCAGTTCTTC. Translated, it gives CASSMAGRDNEQFF. The chain recombines TRBV19 with TRBJ2-1; 8 nucleotides align to TRBD2. The CDR3 runs to 14 residues. V gave up 3 bases and J gave up 5 bases; unmatched junction bases: 3. Germline V gives CDR1 LNHDA, CDR2 SQIVND (reference sequence).

This clone has only a few counts. The chain uses TRBV10-3 and TRBJ1-5, with 7 bases that match TRBD1. The V and J ends lost 5 bases and 6 bases, in that order; junction bases with no gene match: 7. The germline V gene encodes CDR1 ENHRY and CDR2 SYGVKD. The CDR3 consists of 14 residues. The CDR3 spells CAISFDREVQPQHF. CDR3 sequence (DNA): TGTGCCATCAGTTTCGACAGGGAGGTTCAGCCCCAGCATTTT.

The chain recombines TRBV25-1 with TRBJ2-1; 9 positions match TRBD1. The CDR3 consists of 18 residues. Germline values: CDR1 MGHDK, CDR2 SYGVNS. J was trimmed by 3 bases and V by 1 base; bases with no gene match: 10. CDR3 coding DNA: TGTGCCAGCAGTGAATCATCGGGACAGGGACGTTTCTACAATGAGCAGTTCTTC. Encoded protein: CASSESSGQGRFYNEQFF. The whole variable domain, remainder taken from reference TRBV25-1 and TRBJ2-1, is EADIYQTPRYLVIGTGKKITLECSQTMGHDKMYWYQQDPGMELHLIHYSYGVNSTEKGDLSSESTVSRIRTEHFPLTLESARPSHTSQYLCASSESSGQGRFYNEQFFGPGTRLTVL.

The chain is built from TRBV5-3 and TRBJ2-6; 8 nucleotides line up with TRBD1. TRBV5-3 is annotated as an ORF whose role is uncertain. Unmatched junction bases numbered 9, after V lost 1 base and J lost 0 bases. This CDR3 comprises 19 residues. The CDR3 sequence is CARSLQGASSNSGANVLTF. In DNA, the CDR3 is TGTGCCAGAAGCTTGCAGGGGGCTAGTTCTAACTCTGGGGCCAACGTCCTGACTTTC.

This chain links TRBV6-5 with TRBJ1-1; D unclear. The CDR3 is 14 residues long. The germline V and J ends were trimmed by 6 bases and 0 bases, with 11 bases remaining between them. From germline, CDR1 is MNHEY and CDR2 SVGAGI. The CDR3 here is CASRNLQMNTEAFF. CDR3 nucleotide sequence: TGTGCCAGCAGGAATTTACAGATGAACACTGAAGCTTTCTTT.

The J gene is TRBJ1-5, the V gene TRBV5-1; no clear D. The CDR3 extends over 16 amino acids. V lost 0 bases and J lost 3, with 13 bases in between. CDR1 is SGHRS, CDR2 YFSETQ, per germline. CDR3 sequence reads: CASSLGVGQTNQPQHF. The CDR3 DNA sequence: TGCGCCAGCAGCTTGGGCGTGGGCCAGACCAATCAGCCCCAGCATTTT. The variable domain in full, completed from reference TRBV5-1 and TRBJ1-5, reads KAGVTQTPRYLIKTRGQQVTLSCSPISGHRSVSWYQQTPGQGLQFLFEYFSETQRNKGNFPGRFSGRQFSNSRSEMNVSTLELGDSALYLCASSLGVGQTNQPQHFGDGTRLSIL.

The rearrangement uses TRBV4-1 and TRBJ2-5, with TRBD1 as a possible D gene (6 bases). This CDR3 region has 14 residues. V lost 3 bases, J lost 5 bases, and 13 bases lay in between. CDR1 is MGHRA and CDR2 is YSYEKL in the germline V gene. The CDR3 is CASSQQGLGETQYF. The DNA of the CDR3 is TGCGCCAGCAGCCAGCAGGGGCTGGGGGAGACCCAGTACTTC.

V gene TRBV6-5 combines with J gene TRBJ1-3, with a weak D call TRBD1 (6 bases). Trimming took off 7 bases at V and 4 bases at J, with 17 bases between the two ends. The germline V gene encodes CDR1 MNHEY and CDR2 SVGAGI. The CDR3 has 15 amino acids. The CDR3 spells CASTINREIGNTIYF. The CDR3 bases are TGTGCCAGCACGATAAACAGGGAGATCGGAAACACCATATATTTT.

This chain uses TRBV27 with TRBJ2-7, with 10 bases matching TRBD1. CDR3 length: 16 amino acids. Germline CDR1 is MNHEY and CDR2 is SMNVEV (reference sequence). V lost 6 bases and J lost 2; bases outside the gene matches: 10. The CDR3 region has the DNA TGTGCCAGCAGATACGGGGGGACAGGGGTAGCCTACGAGCAGTACTTC. Translated: CASRYGGTGVAYEQYF.

The rearrangement uses TRBV5-1 and TRBJ2-4, with D uncertain. Germline V gene sequence: CDR1 SGHRS, CDR2 YFSETQ. Deletions cut 5 bases from V and 1 base from J, with 19 bases between. This CDR3 comprises 17 residues. CDR3 in amino acids: CASSPGLLRAAKNIQYF. The CDR3 nucleotides are TGCGCCAGCAGTCCGGGTTTATTGCGAGCGGCCAAAAACATTCAGTACTTC.

The chain joins TRBV19 to TRBJ1-2, with unresolved D. The CDR3 extends over 13 amino acids. The V gene lost 3 bases and the J gene lost 4 bases, with 9 bases spanning the gap. Germline V gives CDR1 LNHDA, CDR2 SQIVND (reference sequence). CDR3 nucleotides: TGTGCCAGTAGTATGCTGAACAGCTATGGCTACACCTTC. Protein: CASSMLNSYGYTF.

The J gene is TRBJ1-3, the V gene TRBV6-6; 10 bases match TRBD1. CDR1 is MNHNY and CDR2 is SVGAGI in the germline V gene (reference sequence). V shed 8 bases, J shed 0 bases, and the junction held 1 base outside the gene matches. The CDR3 runs to 14 residues. The CDR3 here is CASGTGDSGNTIYF. In DNA form, the CDR3 reads TGTGCCAGCGGGACAGGGGACTCTGGAAACACCATATATTTT.

The J gene is TRBJ1-5, the V gene TRBV6-5; 9 nucleotides align to TRBD1. V lost 5 bases and J lost 5; bases outside the gene matches: 7. This CDR3 comprises 15 residues. Germline values: CDR1 MNHEY, CDR2 SVGAGI. This CDR3 is CASSTRDRAHQPQHF. The CDR3 DNA reads TGTGCCAGCAGTACCCGGGACAGGGCGCATCAGCCCCAGCATTTT.

V gene TRBV19 combines with J gene TRBJ2-5; 8 bases map to TRBD1. In germline, CDR1 is LNHDA, CDR2 SQIVND (reference sequence). The CDR3 contains 15 residues. The trim removed 2 bases at V and 2 bases at J, leaving 4 bases unmatched. Here the CDR3 reads CASSIPTGGQETQYF. The CDR3 DNA is TGTGCCAGTAGTATACCCACAGGGGGACAAGAGACCCAGTACTTC.

The chain recombines TRBV7-3 with TRBJ2-1, with 7 bases aligning to TRBD2. V gave up 7 bases and J gave up 8 bases; unmatched junction bases: 14. This CDR3 spans 15 amino acids. Germline V CDR1 and CDR2: SGHTA, FQGTGA. DNA for the CDR3: TGTGCCAGCAAAAAAGCAGCGGGAATGGGGGATGAGCAGTTCTTC. It specifies CASKKAAGMGDEQFF. The full variable domain, rest sourced from reference TRBV7-3 and TRBJ2-1, is GAGVSQTPSNKVTEKGKYVELRCDPISGHTALYWYRQSLGQGPEFLIYFQGTGAADDSGLPNDRFFAVRPEGSVSTLKIQRTERGDSAVYLCASKKAAGMGDEQFFGPGTRLTVL.

This chain joins TRBV19 and TRBJ2-5; D is unclear. V lost 5 bases and J 3 bases, leaving 16 bases between the germline ends. Germline lookup yields CDR1 LNHDA and CDR2 SQIVND (reference sequence). This CDR3 is 15 amino acids long. CDR3 sequence (DNA): TGTGCCAGTAGTCCGAGCGAAACCCACAAAGAGACCCAGTACTTC. Translated: CASSPSETHKETQYF.

This chain connects TRBV24-1 to TRBJ2-7; 8 bases line up with TRBD1. Trimming cost V 3 bases and J 5 bases; bases outside gene matches: 8. Looked up from germline, CDR1 is KGHDR and CDR2 is SFDVKD. This CDR3 is 15 amino acids long. The CDR3 region is CATSDPLDRAHEQYF. CDR3 in DNA: TGTGCCACCAGTGATCCTCTGGACAGGGCCCACGAGCAGTACTTC.

The V call is TRBV6-4, the J call TRBJ1-1; D remains ambiguous. This CDR3 spans 13 amino acids. The V end was cut by 0 bases, the J end by 12 bases, with 14 bases between. Germline V gene data show CDR1 as MRHNA and CDR2 as SNTAGT. DNA for the CDR3: TGTGCCAGCAGTGACTCGGAGGAAGGAGGCACTTTCTTT. It codes for CASSDSEEGGTFF.

The rearrangement uses TRBV21-1 and TRBJ2-7; the table's D call, TRBD2, has no DNA check behind it. TRBV21-1 constitutes a pseudogene. The CDR3 sequence is 14 residues long. The CDR3 here is CASSKAAESYEQYF. The CDR3 DNA reads as TGTGCCAGCAGCAAAGCCGCTGAGAGTTACGAGCAGTACTTC.

V is TRBV7-9 and J is TRBJ1-1; 8 bases agree with TRBD1. V dropped 1 base and J dropped 1; count of bases not matched to a gene: 8. Germline-derived CDR1 and CDR2 are SEHNR and FQNEAQ (reference sequence). This CDR3 has 17 residues. CDR3 residues: CASSLVGGRGPNTEAFF. In DNA, the CDR3 is TGTGCCAGCAGCTTAGTGGGGGGCAGGGGGCCGAACACTGAAGCTTTCTTT. Supplemented by reference TRBV7-9 and TRBJ1-1, the full variable domain reads DTGVSQNPRHKITKRGQNVTFRCDPISEHNRLYWYRQTLGQGPEFLTYFQNEAQLEKSRLLSDRFSAERPKGSFSTLEIQRTEQGDSAMYLCASSLVGGRGPNTEAFFGQGTRLTVV.

This chain connects TRBV29-1 to TRBJ1-1; D call uncertain. Germline CDR1 is SQVTM and CDR2 is ANQGSEA. This CDR3 has 16 residues. V was cut by 4 bases and J by 0 bases, with 18 bases left in between. The CDR3 sequence: CSVGGVVGELNTEAFF. CDR3 nucleotide sequence: TGCAGCGTTGGAGGAGTGGTCGGAGAATTGAACACTGAAGCTTTCTTT.

The chain uses TRBV5-6 and TRBJ2-7, with a possible D match to TRBD2 (5 bases). This CDR3 contains 16 residues. CDR1 and CDR2 from the germline V gene are SGHDT and YYEEEE. Between the trimmed V and J ends, which lost 3 bases and 1 base, there was a span of 17 bases. The CDR3 nucleotides read TGTGCCAGCAGCTCGGGCTTTAAACGGGATTCCTACGAGCAGTACTTC. Protein product: CASSSGFKRDSYEQYF.